This TCR beta chain was profiled in a study of early T cells in non-severe SARS-CoV-2 infection. Unique molecular identifiers (one per individual cDNA molecule) were attached. TCRdb used MiXCR to reprocess the 5' RACE reads, holding one entry per CDR3 protein. The sample has about 43,000 distinct CDR3 sequences; roughly 11% are singletons. In the case of this clonotype: Its target is not known.

The CDR3 is made up of 13 amino acids. V gave up 5 bases and J gave up 3 bases; unmatched junction bases: 2. Germline CDR1 WNHNN, CDR2 SYGVQD (reference sequence). Study-level results: VDJdb matching, biased toward anti-spike CD8 responses, missed private and CD4 specificities.

Sequenced: whole blood. The clonotype was recovered from an adult who was a healthcare worker with PCR-confirmed SARS-CoV-2 infection or an uninfected control (not recorded which). This chain uses TRBV10-1 with TRBJ2-7; 9 bases line up with TRBD1. In DNA form, the CDR3 reads TGCGCCAGCAGTCGGACAGGGGACTACGAGCAGTACTTC. It is translated as CASSRTGDYEQYF.